This passage covers 8 T cell receptor beta chains from one sample sequenced in a study of shared clonotypes between healthy human individuals. The table came from immunoSEQ multiplex PCR; TCRdb's copy has only in-frame clones and leaves some out. Among around 990,000 clones listed, roughly 77% were seen once. Sequenced input: memory CD4+ T cells from PBMCs. Subset in this sample: CD45RA-negative fraction. The receptors stem from a man aged 18 to 30 in good health. Some clones in this sample may be carry-over from other donors' samples.

The rearrangement joins TRBV19 to TRBJ1-1; D unresolved. Germline V gene sequence: CDR1 LNHDA, CDR2 SQIVND (reference sequence). CDR3 length: 14 amino acids. V lost 7 bases, J lost 2 bases, and 14 bases lay in between. CDR3 coding DNA: TGTGCCAGTAATACCCCCTGGGGAAACACTGAAGCTTTCTTT. This encodes CASNTPWGNTEAFF.

J is TRBJ2-1 and V is TRBV10-2; 7 bases fit TRBD2. CDR3 length: 12 residues. From germline, CDR1 is WSHSY and CDR2 SAAADI. V lost 7 bases, J lost 6 bases, and 3 bases stayed unmatched. The CDR3 sequence is CASMGEGNEQFF. Written as DNA, the CDR3 is TGCGCCAGCATGGGGGAGGGCAATGAGCAGTTCTTC.

This sequence joins TRBV7-3 and TRBJ2-5; D is possibly TRBD2 (6 bases). V was pared by 5 bases and J by 7 bases, with 14 bases between. This CDR3 region has 13 residues. Germline assignment: CDR1 SGHTA and CDR2 FQGTGA. The CDR3 protein is CASSPSLGGTQYF. Here the CDR3 DNA reads TGTGCCAGCAGCCCAAGTTTGGGGGGGACCCAGTACTTC.

This chain uses TRBV9 with TRBJ2-3; no reliable D call. Germline CDR1 reads SGDLS; CDR2 reads YYNGEE. The CDR3 is made up of 15 amino acids. V was shortened by 4 bases and J by 0 bases, with 12 bases between the two germline ends. The CDR3 is CASSPLRPSTDTQYF. The CDR3 bases are TGTGCCAGCAGCCCCTTGAGACCCAGCACAGATACGCAGTATTTT.

The chain employs TRBV18 and TRBJ1-2; 7 bases agree with TRBD1. The CDR3 has 15 amino acids. Trimming at V came to 3 bases and at J to 1 base, leaving 5 bases not matched to a gene. CDR1 is KGHSH, CDR2 LQKENI, per germline. CDR3 DNA: TGTGCCAGCTCACCGTCCCAGGGGGGTAACTATGGCTACACCTTC. Protein sequence: CASSPSQGGNYGYTF.

The chain couples TRBV6-6 to TRBJ2-2; 11 nucleotides agree with TRBD2. V shed 8 bases and J 2 bases; nucleotides not matched to a gene: 1. In germline, CDR1 is MNHNY, CDR2 SVGAGI (reference sequence). This CDR3 has 14 residues. CDR3 sequence: CASGTSGNTGELFF. The CDR3 bases are TGTGCCAGCGGGACTAGCGGAAACACCGGGGAGCTGTTTTTT.

The chain recombines TRBV7-6 with TRBJ2-1, with D perhaps given as TRBD1 or TRBD2 (6 bases each). Germline CDR1 is SGHVS and CDR2 is FNYEAQ. V was clipped by 5 bases and J by 8 bases, with 16 bases between them. There are 14 residues in the CDR3. The CDR3 nucleotides read TGTGCCAGCAGCGGAGGCGTGGGGGGCGATGAGCAGTTCTTC. The encoded protein is CASSGGVGGDEQFF.

Regarding this clone: Other DNA sequences in the sample encode the same CDR3. The genes are TRBV2 and TRBJ1-5; 8 bases are a match to TRBD1. CDR1 and CDR2 from the germline V gene are SNHLY and FYNNEI. CDR3 length: 13 amino acids. V lost 6 bases to trimming and J lost 4 bases; unmatched junction nucleotides: 2. CDR3 DNA: TGTGCCAGCAGGGGACAGGCAAATCAGCCCCAGCATTTT. This codes for CASRGQANQPQHF.